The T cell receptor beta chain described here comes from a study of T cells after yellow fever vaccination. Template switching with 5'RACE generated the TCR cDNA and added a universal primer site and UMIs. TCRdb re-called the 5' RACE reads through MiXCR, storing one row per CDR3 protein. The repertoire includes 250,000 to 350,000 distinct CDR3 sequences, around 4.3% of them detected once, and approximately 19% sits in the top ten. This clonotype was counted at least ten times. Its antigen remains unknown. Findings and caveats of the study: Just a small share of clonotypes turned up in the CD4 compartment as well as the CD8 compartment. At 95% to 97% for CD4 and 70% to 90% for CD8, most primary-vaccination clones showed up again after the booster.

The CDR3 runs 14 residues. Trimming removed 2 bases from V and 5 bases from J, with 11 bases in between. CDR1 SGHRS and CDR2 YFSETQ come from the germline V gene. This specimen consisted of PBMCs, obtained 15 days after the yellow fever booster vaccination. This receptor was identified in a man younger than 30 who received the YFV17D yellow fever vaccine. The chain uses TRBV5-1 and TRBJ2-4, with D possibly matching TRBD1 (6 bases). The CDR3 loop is CASSLGQPQNIQYF. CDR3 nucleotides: TGCGCCAGCAGCTTAGGACAGCCCCAAAACATTCAGTACTTC.